The 17 T cell receptor beta chains reported below all come from one sample, sequenced in a study of shared clonotypes between healthy human individuals. Sequencing used immunoSEQ multiplex PCR; TCRdb keeps in-frame clones, though not all of them. The profile shows approximately 1,500,000 clones, over 95% of them singletons. Sequencing was performed on naive CD4+ T cells sorted from blood. Subset in this sample: CD45RA+ positively selected. The source is a young man in good health.

The gene calls are TRBV6-1 and TRBJ2-7; D is uncertain. Trimming took 1 base from V and 1 from J, leaving 8 bases between them. CDR1 is MNHNS and CDR2 is SASEGT in the germline V gene. The CDR3 runs 14 residues. For the CDR3, the DNA is TGTGCCAGCAGTGAAGGTTTAGTTTCCTACGAGCAGTACTTC. Translated, it gives CASSEGLVSYEQYF.

V usage is TRBV19 and J usage is TRBJ2-7; 10 nucleotides match TRBD2. The CDR3 is 16 amino acids. V trimming: 5 bases; J trimming: 3 bases; junction bases outside the gene matches: 10. Germline V CDR1 and CDR2: LNHDA, SQIVND (reference sequence). This CDR3 reads CASSPQRTSGNYEQYF. CDR3 in DNA: TGTGCCAGTAGTCCCCAAAGGACTAGCGGAAACTACGAGCAGTACTTC.

This clone was detected only a few times. One junction end does not reproduce the germline sequence, and a read error may be involved. The CDR3 DNA reads TGTGCCAGCTCATCACCCTACGAGCAGTACTTC. Translated, it gives CASSSPYEQYF. The rearrangement joins TRBV18 to TRBJ2-7; D ambiguous. The length of the CDR3 is 11 residues. In germline, CDR1 is KGHSH, CDR2 LQKENI.

This sequence joins TRBV5-1 and TRBJ2-7; TRBD1 matches at 7 bases. The V gene's germline CDR1 is SGHRS and CDR2 YFSETQ. CDR3 length equals 17 residues. With V trimmed by 5 bases and J by 0 bases, 14 bases remained unmatched. CDR3 in DNA: TGCGCCAGCAGTCAAACCTCCAACAGGGGTGTCTCCTACGAGCAGTACTTC. It specifies CASSQTSNRGVSYEQYF.

This chain uses TRBV30 with TRBJ2-2; 7 bases match TRBD1. Germline-derived CDR1 and CDR2 are GTSNPN and SVGIG (reference sequence). The CDR3 has 17 amino acids. V trimming: 3 bases; J trimming: 0 bases; junction bases outside the gene matches: 10. The CDR3 loop is CAWRTGFRVTNTGELFF. CDR3 sequence (DNA): TGTGCCTGGAGGACAGGGTTTCGGGTTACGAACACCGGGGAGCTGTTTTTT.

The CDR3 is CASSQDPFSKGSYEQYF. CDR3 DNA: TGTGCCAGCAGCCAGGATCCTTTCTCCAAGGGCTCCTACGAGCAGTACTTC. This rearrangement joins TRBV14 to TRBJ2-7; D not resolved. This CDR3 comprises 17 residues. Germline CDR1 and CDR2: SGHDN and FVKESK. V was clipped by 3 bases and J by 0 bases, with 18 bases between them.

This clone was found once. This rearrangement joins TRBV11-2 to TRBJ2-3; D is ambiguous. Germline assignment: CDR1 SGHAT and CDR2 FQNNGV. V lost 3 bases and J 2 bases, leaving 9 bases between the germline ends. CDR3 length: 14 amino acids. This chain's CDR3 is CASSFLLITDTQYF. The CDR3, as DNA: TGTGCCAGCAGCTTCCTCCTAATCACAGATACGCAGTATTTT.

The rearrangement links TRBV6-4 to TRBJ2-5, with D perhaps TRBD1 or TRBD2 (5 bases each). Germline CDR1 MRHNA, CDR2 SNTAGT. CDR3 length: 14 amino acids. Trimming left V 0 bases short and J 8 bases short, with 13 bases between. The CDR3, as DNA: TGTGCCAGCAGTGACTCGGGACGTACGGAAACCCAGTACTTC. This sequence encodes CASSDSGRTETQYF.

Turning to this clone: Other DNA sequences in the same sample also yield this CDR3. This sequence joins TRBV6-1 and TRBJ2-7, with D perhaps matching TRBD1 or TRBD2 (5 bases each). V lost 0 bases, J lost 5 bases, and 5 bases lay in between. This CDR3 contains 12 residues. Per germline, CDR1 MNHNS and CDR2 SASEGT. The CDR3 sequence: CASSEAGDEQYF. CDR3 in DNA: TGTGCCAGCAGTGAAGCGGGGGACGAGCAGTACTTC.

The rearrangement links TRBV7-9 to TRBJ2-2; D gene unclear. CDR3 length equals 12 residues. Trimming pared 6 bases from V and 6 bases from J, leaving 8 bases between. Germline V gene lookup returns CDR1 SEHNR and CDR2 FQNEAQ (reference sequence). CDR3 region: CASSLSAGELFF. CDR3 DNA sequence: TGTGCCAGCAGTCTGAGCGCCGGGGAGCTGTTTTTT.

This clone has just one count. This chain uses TRBV14 with TRBJ1-4; D remains ambiguous. The CDR3 runs to 12 residues. Deletions cut 1 base from V and 8 bases from J, with 5 bases between. CDR1 and CDR2 (germline): SGHDN, FVKESK. CDR3 region: CASSQGGEKLFF. The CDR3, as DNA: TGTGCCAGCAGCCAAGGTGGCGAAAAACTGTTTTTT.

The chain links TRBV27 to TRBJ2-3; TRBD2 matches at 10 bases. The germline V gene encodes CDR1 MNHEY and CDR2 SMNVEV (reference sequence). Germline trimming cut 4 bases from V and 5 bases from J; bases unmatched to any gene: 15. The CDR3 length is 18 residues. CDR3 in amino acids: CASSWLGPAGGMGDTQYF. CDR3 nucleotide sequence: TGTGCCAGCAGTTGGCTAGGGCCAGCGGGAGGGATGGGAGATACGCAGTATTTT.

The table lists this clone with a count of one. The CDR3 spells CASSLLAGGFSYEQYF. DNA for the CDR3: TGTGCCAGCAGTTTACTAGCGGGCGGGTTCTCCTACGAGCAGTACTTC. The V call is TRBV28, the J call TRBJ2-7, with 8 bases identical to TRBD2. The length of the CDR3 is 16 residues. Trimming at V came to 2 bases and at J to 0 bases, leaving 6 bases not matched to a gene. Germline V gene data show CDR1 as MDHEN and CDR2 as SYDVKM.

This sequence joins TRBV27 and TRBJ1-1; the D gene is possibly TRBD1 (5 bases). The CDR3 loop spans 14 amino acids. CDR1 and CDR2 from the germline V gene are MNHEY and SMNVEV (reference sequence). Trimming removed 7 bases from V and 6 bases from J, with 18 bases in between. CDR3 sequence: CASTDPGRGAEAFF. The DNA of the CDR3 is TGTGCCAGCACTGATCCGGGGCGAGGCGCTGAAGCTTTCTTT.

This clone has more than one count but fewer than ten. The chain carries TRBV7-9 and TRBJ1-1; TRBD1 matches at 9 bases. V dropped 5 bases and J dropped 11; count of bases not matched to a gene: 3. The CDR3 has 11 residues. Germline V CDR1 and CDR2: SEHNR, FQNEAQ (reference sequence). The CDR3 here is CASSHDRGAFF. The DNA of the CDR3 is TGTGCCAGCAGCCACGACAGGGGGGCTTTCTTT.

The chain joins TRBV5-1 to TRBJ2-5; D might be TRBD1 or TRBD2, each matching 5 bases. This CDR3 contains 14 residues. Germline CDR1 reads SGHRS; CDR2 reads YFSETQ. V was pared by 7 bases and J by 2 bases, with 15 bases between. The CDR3: CASSHGTKQETQYF. As DNA, the CDR3 is TGCGCCAGCTCCCATGGGACGAAGCAAGAGACCCAGTACTTC.

The chain carries TRBV29-1 and TRBJ2-6; D remains ambiguous. CDR1 is SQVTM and CDR2 is ANQGSEA in the germline V gene. The CDR3 spans 14 residues. Trimming shortened V by 7 bases and J by 3 bases, and 13 bases separated the two germline ends. The CDR3 region is CSASFTSGANVLTF. CDR3 nucleotide sequence: TGCAGCGCATCTTTCACAAGTGGGGCCAACGTCCTGACTTTC. The complete variable domain, with remaining parts taken from reference TRBV29-1 and TRBJ2-6, reads SAVISQKPSRDICQRGTSLTIQCQVDSQVTMMFWYRQQPGQSLTLIATANQGSEATYESGFVIDKFPISRPNLTFSTLTVSNMSPEDSSIYLCSASFTSGANVLTFGAGSRLTVL.